This T cell receptor (beta chain) was sequenced in a study of patients and donors after allogeneic stem cell transplantation. The CDR3 covers 18 residues. V lost 2 bases and J 1 base, leaving 17 bases between the germline ends. TCRdb redid the calling of the RT-PCR reads with MiXCR, one entry per CDR3 protein. The sample holds about 150,000 distinct CDR3 sequences, 30% to 45% seen once. This sequence originates from a human donor who was either an allogeneic HSCT recipient or a stem cell or donor lymphocyte infusion donor (not recorded which). It is not recorded whose cells these are; they may come from a transplant donor. The rearrangement links TRBV12-3 or TRBV12-4 to TRBJ2-2; maybe TRBD2 (5 bases). The sample taken for sequencing was blood, either unsorted or a sorted T cell fraction (not recorded which). The CDR3 DNA reads TGTGCCAGCAGTTTAATGTCCGGGGAACTACGGAACACCGGGGAGCTGTTTTTT. This gives the protein CASSLMSGELRNTGELFF.